The 22 T cell receptor beta chains in this list originate from one sample, sequenced in a study of response to subunit inactivated influenza vaccine (dated by TCRdb to 2016 to 2019). Library prep was done by RT-PCR. Reads for this sample came from an Illumina HiSeq 2500. TCRdb reran the public reads through fastp at Q25 and MiXCR, keeping productive beta chains. All rows with the same CDR3 protein become a single entry with the most common DNA and genes. Here the sample has under 550,000 distinct CDR3 sequences; approximately 7.8% occur a single time. Roughly 14% of the sample goes to the ten largest clones. The input for sequencing was PBMCs from blood, taken roughly 24 months after vaccination. These receptor sequences come from a man between 50 and 75 years old who received an inactivated influenza vaccine. Donor details come from another sample of the same person, matched by shared clones.

This clonotype has at least ten counts. The CDR3: CASSAQGLDNQPQHF. In nucleotides, the CDR3 is TGCGCCAGCAGCGCACAGGGCTTGGACAATCAGCCCCAGCATTTT. The rearrangement links TRBV5-1 to TRBJ1-5; the D gene is possibly TRBD1 (6 bases). Germline V gene lookup returns CDR1 SGHRS and CDR2 YFSETQ. The CDR3 extends over 15 amino acids. The germline V and J ends were trimmed by 4 bases and 3 bases, with 14 bases remaining between them. Complete variable domain (other parts from reference TRBV5-1 and TRBJ1-5): KAGVTQTPRYLIKTRGQQVTLSCSPISGHRSVSWYQQTPGQGLQFLFEYFSETQRNKGNFPGRFSGRQFSNSRSEMNVSTLELGDSALYLCASSAQGLDNQPQHFGDGTRLSIL.

DNA of the CDR3: TGTGCCAGCAGCCAAGTCGGTCGGAACCAAGAGACCCAGTACTTC. The encoded protein is CASSQVGRNQETQYF. The gene calls are TRBV14 and TRBJ2-5; D gene ambiguous. Trimming removed 1 base from V and 0 bases from J, with 9 bases in between. Per the germline V gene, CDR1 is SGHDN and CDR2 is FVKESK. CDR3 length: 15 amino acids. Full variable domain (remainder filled in from reference TRBV14 and TRBJ2-5): EAGVTQFPSHSVIEKGQTVTLRCDPISGHDNLYWYRRVMGKEIKFLLHFVKESKQDESGMPNNRFLAERTGGTYSTLKVQPAELEDSGVYFCASSQVGRNQETQYFGPGTRLLVL.

For the CDR3, the DNA is TGCGCCAGCAGCTCCCGAGAGGCTAGCGGGAGTTACGAGCAGTACTTC. Translating it yields CASSSREASGSYEQYF. The chain is built from TRBV5-1 and TRBJ2-7; 10 bases line up with TRBD2. Looked up from germline, CDR1 is SGHRS and CDR2 is YFSETQ. Trimming removed 3 bases from V and 4 bases from J; junction bases left unmatched: 10. This CDR3 comprises 16 residues. Based on the CDR3 plus reference TRBV5-1 and TRBJ2-7, the full variable domain is KAGVTQTPRYLIKTRGQQVTLSCSPISGHRSVSWYQQTPGQGLQFLFEYFSETQRNKGNFPGRFSGRQFSNSRSEMNVSTLELGDSALYLCASSSREASGSYEQYFGPGTRLTVT.

Ten or more counts support this clonotype. The gene calls are TRBV10-3 and TRBJ2-3, with TRBD2 matching 13 bases. The CDR3 length is 15 residues. Germline V gene lookup returns CDR1 ENHRY and CDR2 SYGVKD. V trimming: 5 bases; J trimming: 3 bases; junction bases outside the gene matches: 2. For the CDR3, the DNA is TGTGCCATCAGTCGGACTAGCGGGGGTACAGATACGCAGTATTTT. Translated, it gives CAISRTSGGTDTQYF.

The genes are TRBV5-4 and TRBJ2-3, with 13 bases fitting TRBD2. The CDR3 is 16 residues long. Trimming removed 5 bases from V and 4 bases from J; junction bases left unmatched: 7. Germline lookup yields CDR1 SGHNT and CDR2 YYREEE (reference sequence). In DNA form, the CDR3 reads TGTGCCAGCAGATTACGGACTAGCGGGAGTGCAGATACGCAGTATTTT. The encoded protein is CASRLRTSGSADTQYF.

The J gene is TRBJ1-2, the V gene TRBV6-5; TRBD1 matches 9 bases. The CDR3 extends over 16 amino acids. The germline gives CDR1 MNHEY, CDR2 SVGAGI. With 2 bases clipped from V and 4 bases from J, the junction kept 8 bases outside the gene matches. DNA for the CDR3: TGTGCCAGCAGTTACCCGGGACAGGGTAGAGGCTATGGCTACACCTTC. This sequence encodes CASSYPGQGRGYGYTF.

This clonotype appeared many times. The rearrangement uses TRBV7-9 and TRBJ2-1; D perhaps matches TRBD2 (7 bases). The V and J ends lost 2 bases and 4 bases respectively, with 12 bases between them. The CDR3 totals 15 residues. Germline CDR1 reads SEHNR; CDR2 reads FQNEAQ (reference sequence). The CDR3 loop reads CASSLRRGPYNEQFF. CDR3 nucleotides: TGTGCCAGCAGCTTAAGGCGGGGGCCGTACAATGAGCAGTTCTTC.

V and J are TRBV5-1 and TRBJ2-2; D call uncertain. The V gene lost 6 bases and the J gene lost 2 bases, with 8 bases spanning the gap. This CDR3 is 13 amino acids long. The germline V gene has CDR1 SGHRS and CDR2 YFSETQ. CDR3 DNA: TGCGCCAGCACCGGACCAAACACCGGGGAGCTGTTTTTT. Translated: CASTGPNTGELFF.

This clonotype was recorded many times. The chain has TRBV19 and TRBJ2-2; 8 bases fit TRBD1. The ends lost 0 bases at V and 4 bases at J; junction bases unmatched: 4. CDR1 and CDR2 (germline): LNHDA, SQIVND (reference sequence). The CDR3 spans 16 residues. The CDR3 DNA follows: TGTGCCAGTAGTATAGAGGACAGGGATCTCACCGGGGAGCTGTTTTTT. This sequence encodes CASSIEDRDLTGELFF.

This clonotype was detected only a few times. The genes are TRBV7-8 and TRBJ1-1; D call uncertain. This CDR3 region has 13 residues. Looked up from germline, CDR1 is SGHVS and CDR2 is FQNEAQ. Trimming took 1 base from V and 9 from J, leaving 12 bases between them. In DNA form, the CDR3 reads TGTGCCAGCAGCTTAGGAGGTGGAGAAAAAGCTTTCTTT. It encodes CASSLGGGEKAFF. The full variable domain, rest sourced from reference TRBV7-8 and TRBJ1-1, is GAGVSQSPRYKVAKRGQDVALRCDPISGHVSLFWYQQALGQGPEFLTYFQNEAQLDKSGLPSDRFFAERPEGSVSTLKIQRTQQEDSAVYLCASSLGGGEKAFFGQGTRLTVV.

This clonotype was seen only a few times. This rearrangement joins TRBV5-5 to TRBJ2-1; TRBD2 matches at 8 bases. The CDR3 covers 15 residues. Trimming removed 6 bases from V and 3 bases from J; junction bases left unmatched: 8. CDR1 is SGHKS, CDR2 YYEKEE, per germline (reference sequence). CDR3 region: CASTRSGGDYNEQFF. The CDR3 DNA follows: TGTGCCAGCACCCGGTCGGGGGGGGACTACAATGAGCAGTTCTTC. The whole variable domain, filled in from reference TRBV5-5 and TRBJ2-1, reads DAGVTQSPTHLIKTRGQQVTLRCSPISGHKSVSWYQQVLGQGPQFIFQYYEKEERGRGNFPDRFSARQFPNYSSELNVNALLLGDSALYLCASTRSGGDYNEQFFGPGTRLTVL.

In this sample, this clonotype turned up a few times. The genes are TRBV6-5 and TRBJ1-2; D is possibly TRBD1 (5 bases). The V end was cut by 10 bases, the J end by 3 bases, with 9 bases between. The CDR3 runs 11 residues. Germline CDR1 and CDR2: MNHEY and SVGAGI. CDR3 DNA sequence: TGTGCCACCGTGGGGGACTATGGCTACACCTTC. This sequence encodes CATVGDYGYTF.

In this sample, this clonotype turned up many times. The chain carries TRBV28 and TRBJ2-3; D may be TRBD1 (6 bases). V was cut by 5 bases and J by 2 bases, with 14 bases left in between. The CDR3 is made up of 15 amino acids. Germline V gene sequence: CDR1 MDHEN, CDR2 SYDVKM. CDR3 residues: CASSPGQTHTDTQYF. Written as DNA, the CDR3 is TGTGCCAGCAGTCCCGGACAGACACACACAGATACGCAGTATTTT.

This clonotype was found many times. In DNA, the CDR3 is TGTGCCAGCAGACATGACCGGAATACGCAGTATTTT. Translating gives CASRHDRNTQYF. The V gene is TRBV7-9, the J gene TRBJ2-3; D not certain. CDR1 and CDR2 from the germline V gene are SEHNR and FQNEAQ (reference sequence). Trimming stripped 6 bases from V and 7 bases from J, with 11 bases between. This CDR3 is 12 amino acids long.

The chain uses TRBV14 and TRBJ2-1; 8 bases map to TRBD1. Trimming removed 4 bases from V and 6 bases from J; junction bases left unmatched: 5. The CDR3 has 14 amino acids. Germline V gene lookup returns CDR1 SGHDN and CDR2 FVKESK. For the CDR3, the DNA is TGTGCCAGCAGCCCACTCCAGGGGGCCAATGAGCAGTTCTTC. Translated, it gives CASSPLQGANEQFF.

V is TRBV6-1 and J is TRBJ2-3; D uncertain. Germline lookup yields CDR1 MNHNS and CDR2 SASEGT. V lost 2 bases and J lost 5, with 8 bases in between. The CDR3 loop spans 13 amino acids. The CDR3: CASSEQPRDTQYF. The DNA for the CDR3 is TGTGCCAGCAGTGAACAACCTAGAGATACGCAGTATTTT.

This clonotype was counted ten times or more. The CDR3 is CASSPAGLSKNIQYF. The CDR3 region has the DNA TGTGCCAGCAGCCCGGCGGGGTTGTCCAAAAACATTCAGTACTTC. V is TRBV5-5 and J is TRBJ2-4, with D possibly being TRBD2 (6 bases). Trimming shortened V by 4 bases and J by 2 bases, and 13 bases separated the two germline ends. The CDR3 covers 15 residues. The germline V gene encodes CDR1 SGHKS and CDR2 YYEKEE (reference sequence). The full variable domain, its missing parts supplied by reference TRBV5-5 and TRBJ2-4, is DAGVTQSPTHLIKTRGQQVTLRCSPISGHKSVSWYQQVLGQGPQFIFQYYEKEERGRGNFPDRFSARQFPNYSSELNVNALLLGDSALYLCASSPAGLSKNIQYFGAGTRLSVL.

This clonotype was counted many times. The rearrangement uses TRBV10-3 and TRBJ1-6; a possible D gene is TRBD1 (6 bases). The V end lost 4 bases, the J end lost 8 bases, and 9 bases lay between the germline ends. The CDR3 extends over 13 amino acids. Germline values: CDR1 ENHRY, CDR2 SYGVKD. The CDR3 here is CAISAYRDSPLHF. CDR3 nucleotide sequence: TGTGCCATCAGTGCCTACAGGGATTCACCCCTCCACTTT.

This clonotype was observed many times. DNA of the CDR3: TGCAGTGCTTTAGTCTTTGGGAACACCGGGGAGCTGTTTTTT. It encodes CSALVFGNTGELFF. The chain combines TRBV20-1 with TRBJ2-2; no clear D gene. The CDR3 contains 14 residues. CDR1 and CDR2 from the germline V gene are DFQATT and SNEGSKA (reference sequence). The V end was cut by 5 bases, the J end by 1 base, with 11 bases between.

This clonotype occurred many times. This chain's CDR3 is CAISEGQYGYEQYF. The CDR3 nucleotides are TGTGCCATCAGTGAGGGACAGTACGGCTACGAGCAGTACTTC. The chain combines TRBV10-3 with TRBJ2-7, with TRBD1 as a possible D gene (6 bases). The CDR3 extends over 14 amino acids. CDR1 and CDR2 from the germline V gene are ENHRY and SYGVKD. V lost 2 bases and J 3 bases, leaving 11 bases between the germline ends.

In this sample, this clonotype turned up a few times. The genes are TRBV7-2 and TRBJ2-7; D call uncertain. CDR1 and CDR2 (germline): SGHTA, FQGNSA. Deletions cut 5 bases from V and 13 bases from J, with 24 bases between. The CDR3 sequence is 14 residues long. The CDR3: CASSPPTLLPRCYF. The CDR3 DNA follows: TGTGCCAGCAGCCCCCCGACTCTACTACCCAGGTGTTACTTC.

This clonotype was seen repeatedly, ten times or more. This chain links TRBV5-1 with TRBJ2-3; D gene ambiguous. The length of the CDR3 is 14 residues. Germline CDR1 SGHRS, CDR2 YFSETQ. Trimming took 0 bases from V and 2 from J, leaving 7 bases between them. The CDR3 protein is CASSLGRTTDTQYF. As DNA, the CDR3 is TGCGCCAGCAGCTTGGGACGGACCACAGATACGCAGTATTTT. Using reference TRBV5-1 and TRBJ2-3 for the parts outside the CDR3, the full variable domain is KAGVTQTPRYLIKTRGQQVTLSCSPISGHRSVSWYQQTPGQGLQFLFEYFSETQRNKGNFPGRFSGRQFSNSRSEMNVSTLELGDSALYLCASSLGRTTDTQYFGPGTRLTVL.